A selection of T cell receptor beta chains follows, all from one sample in a study of blood T cell repertoires in COVID-19. Clones were sequenced by immunoSEQ multiplex PCR, and TCRdb holds only the in-frame ones, with some missing. In the table there are roughly 220,000 clones, less than 85% of which are singletons. The sequenced material came from peripheral blood. These receptors were taken from a woman aged 70-85 years with acute or convalescent COVID-19. The CDR3 runs from the conserved cysteine through the conserved F or W. Fields, in order: D gene, J gene, CDR3 length, clone size, V gene, CDR3 protein, CDR3 DNA. D genes are given only for firm matches. Expanded clones are given a class, and other clones once, few, many or no size at all.

d_call: TRBD1
j_call: TRBJ1-4
cdr3_length: 15
clone_size: few
v_call: TRBV5-1
cdr3_aa: CASSFQTGGGEKLFF
cdr3_nt: TGCGCCAGCAGCTTCCAAACAGGGGGCGGTGAAAAACTGTTTTTT

d_call: .
j_call: TRBJ1-4
cdr3_length: 17
clone_size: once
v_call: TRBV7-2
cdr3_aa: CASSPNIGTPTNEKLFF
cdr3_nt: TGTGCCAGCAGCCCTAACATCGGGACACCAACTAATGAAAAACTGTTTTTT

d_call: .
j_call: TRBJ2-1
cdr3_length: 15
clone_size: once
v_call: TRBV24-1
cdr3_aa: CATSDPTGERNEQFF
cdr3_nt: TGTGCCACCAGTGATCCGACTGGAGAACGTAATGAGCAGTTCTTC

d_call: .
j_call: TRBJ2-1
cdr3_length: 11
clone_size: .
v_call: TRBV20-1
cdr3_aa: CSATPANEQFF
cdr3_nt: TGCAGCGCGACACCTGCGAATGAGCAGTTCTTC

d_call: TRBD1
j_call: TRBJ2-4
cdr3_length: 13
clone_size: .
v_call: TRBV6-5
cdr3_aa: CASRRDRGDIQYF
cdr3_nt: TGTGCCAGCAGGCGGGACAGGGGGGACATTCAGTACTTC

d_call: TRBD2
j_call: TRBJ2-2
cdr3_length: 16
clone_size: .
v_call: TRBV5-4
cdr3_aa: CASSFGSGRLTGELFF
cdr3_nt: TGTGCCAGCAGCTTTGGTAGCGGGAGGCTCACCGGGGAGCTGTTTTTT

d_call: TRBD2
j_call: TRBJ2-3
cdr3_length: 16
clone_size: .
v_call: TRBV13
cdr3_aa: CASTHNSGRAGDTQYF
cdr3_nt: TGTGCCAGCACCCACAATAGCGGGAGGGCCGGAGATACGCAGTATTTT

d_call: .
j_call: TRBJ2-1
cdr3_length: 12
clone_size: .
v_call: TRBV5-6
cdr3_aa: CASSLGDYKQFF
cdr3_nt: TGTGCCAGCAGCTTGGGAGACTACAAGCAGTTCTTC

d_call: .
j_call: TRBJ1-3
cdr3_length: 13
clone_size: .
v_call: TRBV28
cdr3_aa: CASSQGLGNTIYF
cdr3_nt: TGTGCCAGCAGCCAGGGACTAGGAAACACCATATATTTT

d_call: TRBD1
j_call: TRBJ2-1
cdr3_length: 14
clone_size: few
v_call: TRBV2
cdr3_aa: CASRWDRAGNEQFF
cdr3_nt: TGTGCCAGCAGATGGGACAGGGCTGGGAATGAGCAGTTCTTC

d_call: TRBD1
j_call: TRBJ1-4
cdr3_length: 18
clone_size: .
v_call: TRBV6-1
cdr3_aa: CASSEDTGGAAANEKLFF
cdr3_nt: TGTGCCAGCAGTGAAGATACAGGGGGCGCGGCAGCTAATGAAAAACTGTTTTTT

d_call: TRBD1
j_call: TRBJ2-7
cdr3_length: 14
clone_size: .
v_call: TRBV7-9
cdr3_aa: CASSFKTGDYEQYF
cdr3_nt: TGTGCCAGCAGCTTCAAGACAGGGGACTACGAGCAGTACTTC

d_call: .
j_call: TRBJ2-5
cdr3_length: 15
clone_size: .
v_call: TRBV24-1
cdr3_aa: CATSDYGQSQETQYF
cdr3_nt: TGTGCCACCAGTGACTACGGACAATCTCAAGAGACCCAGTACTTC

d_call: .
j_call: TRBJ1-3
cdr3_length: 15
clone_size: .
v_call: TRBV5-4
cdr3_aa: CASSAGGNSGNTIYF
cdr3_nt: TGTGCCAGCAGCGCCGGGGGAAACTCTGGAAACACCATATATTTT